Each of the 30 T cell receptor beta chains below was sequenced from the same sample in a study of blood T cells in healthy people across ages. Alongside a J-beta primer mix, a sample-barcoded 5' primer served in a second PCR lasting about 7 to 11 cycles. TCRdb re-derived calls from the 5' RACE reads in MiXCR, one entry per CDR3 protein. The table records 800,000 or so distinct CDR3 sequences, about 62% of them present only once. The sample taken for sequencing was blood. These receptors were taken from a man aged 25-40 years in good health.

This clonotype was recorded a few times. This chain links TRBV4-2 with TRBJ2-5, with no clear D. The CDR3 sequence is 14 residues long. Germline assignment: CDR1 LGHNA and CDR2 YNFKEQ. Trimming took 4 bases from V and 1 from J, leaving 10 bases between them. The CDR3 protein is CASSRGGSQETQYF. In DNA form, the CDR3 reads TGTGCCAGCAGCCGAGGCGGCAGCCAAGAGACCCAGTACTTC.

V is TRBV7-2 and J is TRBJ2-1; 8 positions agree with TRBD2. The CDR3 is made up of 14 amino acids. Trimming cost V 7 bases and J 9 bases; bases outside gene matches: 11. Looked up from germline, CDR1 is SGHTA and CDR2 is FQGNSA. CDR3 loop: CASTPSGGYGEQFF. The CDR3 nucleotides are TGTGCCAGCACCCCCTCGGGGGGGTATGGTGAGCAGTTCTTC.

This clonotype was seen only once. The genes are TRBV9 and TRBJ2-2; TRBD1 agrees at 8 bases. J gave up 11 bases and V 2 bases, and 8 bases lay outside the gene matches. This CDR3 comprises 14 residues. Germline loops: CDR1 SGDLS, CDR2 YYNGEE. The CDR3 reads CASSVPTGAGELFF. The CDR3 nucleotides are TGTGCCAGCAGCGTCCCGACAGGGGCGGGAGAGCTGTTTTTT.

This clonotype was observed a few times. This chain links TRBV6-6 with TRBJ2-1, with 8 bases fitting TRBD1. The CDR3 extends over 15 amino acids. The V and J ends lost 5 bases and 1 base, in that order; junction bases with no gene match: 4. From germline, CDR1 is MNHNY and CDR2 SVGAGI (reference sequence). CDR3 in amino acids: CASSTGQVSYNEQFF. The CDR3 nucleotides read TGTGCCAGCAGTACGGGACAGGTTTCCTACAATGAGCAGTTCTTC.

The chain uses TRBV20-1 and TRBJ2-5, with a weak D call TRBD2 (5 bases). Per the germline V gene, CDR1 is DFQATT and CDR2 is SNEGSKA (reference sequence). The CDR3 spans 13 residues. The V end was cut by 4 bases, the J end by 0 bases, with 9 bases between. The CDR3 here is CSATGLYQETQYF. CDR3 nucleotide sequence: TGCAGTGCTACCGGACTCTACCAAGAGACCCAGTACTTC.

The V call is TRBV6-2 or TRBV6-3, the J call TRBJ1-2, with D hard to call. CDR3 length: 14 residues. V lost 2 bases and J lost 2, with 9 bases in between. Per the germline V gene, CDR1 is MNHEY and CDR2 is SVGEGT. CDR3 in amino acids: CASSYPQMNYGYTF. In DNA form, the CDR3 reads TGTGCCAGCAGTTACCCTCAGATGAACTATGGCTACACCTTC.

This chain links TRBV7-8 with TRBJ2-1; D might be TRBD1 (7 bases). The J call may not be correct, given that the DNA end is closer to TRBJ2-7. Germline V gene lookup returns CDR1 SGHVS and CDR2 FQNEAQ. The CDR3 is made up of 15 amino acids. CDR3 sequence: CASSLEPGGINEQYF. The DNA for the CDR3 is TGTGCCAGCAGCTTAGAGCCAGGGGGGATCAATGAGCAGTACTTC.

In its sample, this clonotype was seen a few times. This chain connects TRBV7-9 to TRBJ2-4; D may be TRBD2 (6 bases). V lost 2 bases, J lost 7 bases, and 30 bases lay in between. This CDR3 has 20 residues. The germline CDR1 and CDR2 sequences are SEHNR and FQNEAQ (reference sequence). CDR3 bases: TGTGCCAGCAGCTTACGACGATTGGAGGGTAGTCAAGGTGGGGGGAACATTCAGTACTTC. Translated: CASSLRRLEGSQGGGNIQYF.

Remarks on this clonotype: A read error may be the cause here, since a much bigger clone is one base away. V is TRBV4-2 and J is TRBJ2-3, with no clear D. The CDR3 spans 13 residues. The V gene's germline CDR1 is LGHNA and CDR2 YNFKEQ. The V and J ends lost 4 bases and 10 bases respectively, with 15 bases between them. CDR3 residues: CASSRDFNLSQYF. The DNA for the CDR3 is TGTGCCAGCAGCCGAGATTTCAACCTCTCGCAGTATTTT.

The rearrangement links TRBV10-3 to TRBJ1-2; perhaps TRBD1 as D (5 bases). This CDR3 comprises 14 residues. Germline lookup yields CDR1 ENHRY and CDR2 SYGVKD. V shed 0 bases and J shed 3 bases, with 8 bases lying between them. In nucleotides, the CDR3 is TGTGCCATCAGTGAGTCTTGGGGGTACTATGGCTACACCTTC. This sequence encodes CAISESWGYYGYTF.

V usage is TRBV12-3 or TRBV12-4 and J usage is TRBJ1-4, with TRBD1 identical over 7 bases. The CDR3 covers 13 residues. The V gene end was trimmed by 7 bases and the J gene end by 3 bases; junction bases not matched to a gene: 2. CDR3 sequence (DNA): TGTGCCAGCACCCAGGGGGCTAATGAAAAACTGTTTTTT. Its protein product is CASTQGANEKLFF.

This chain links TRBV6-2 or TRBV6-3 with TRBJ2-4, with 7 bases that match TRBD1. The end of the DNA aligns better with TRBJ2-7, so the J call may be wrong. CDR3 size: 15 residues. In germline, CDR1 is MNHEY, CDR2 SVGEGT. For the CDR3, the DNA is TGTGCCAGCAGTTTGACAGGGTCGAGCTCCTACGAGCAGTACTTC. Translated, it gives CASSLTGSSSYEQYF.

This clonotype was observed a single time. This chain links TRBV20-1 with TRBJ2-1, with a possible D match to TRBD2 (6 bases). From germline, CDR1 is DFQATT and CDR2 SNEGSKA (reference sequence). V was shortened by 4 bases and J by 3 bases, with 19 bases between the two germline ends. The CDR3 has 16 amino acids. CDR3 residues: CSAIARDSSLYNEQFF. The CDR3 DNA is TGCAGTGCTATAGCTCGGGACTCCTCTCTCTACAATGAGCAGTTCTTC.

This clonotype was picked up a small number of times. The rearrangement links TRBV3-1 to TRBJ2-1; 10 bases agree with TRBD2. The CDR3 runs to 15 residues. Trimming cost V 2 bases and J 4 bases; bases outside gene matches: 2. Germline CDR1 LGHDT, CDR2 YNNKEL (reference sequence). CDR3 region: CASSQLAGAYNEQFF. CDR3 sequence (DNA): TGTGCCAGCAGCCAACTAGCGGGGGCTTACAATGAGCAGTTCTTC.

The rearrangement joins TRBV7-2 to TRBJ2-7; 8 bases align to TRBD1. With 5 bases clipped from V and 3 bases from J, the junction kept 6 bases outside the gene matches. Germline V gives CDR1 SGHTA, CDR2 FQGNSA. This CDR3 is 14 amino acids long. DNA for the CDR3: TGTGCCAGCAGCGAAACAGGGGGGATCTACGAGCAGTACTTC. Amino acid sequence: CASSETGGIYEQYF. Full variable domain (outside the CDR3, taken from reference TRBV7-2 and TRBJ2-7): GAGVSQSPSNKVTEKGKDVELRCDPISGHTALYWYRQSLGQGLEFLIYFQGNSAPDKSGLPSDRFSAERTGGSVSTLTIQRTQQEDSAVYLCASSETGGIYEQYFGPGTRLTVT.

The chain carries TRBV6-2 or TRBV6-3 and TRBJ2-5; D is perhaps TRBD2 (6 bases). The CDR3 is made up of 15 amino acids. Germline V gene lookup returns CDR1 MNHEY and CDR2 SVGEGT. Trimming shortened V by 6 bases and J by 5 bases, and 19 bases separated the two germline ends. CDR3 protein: CASSQWRGRMETQYF. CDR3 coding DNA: TGTGCCAGCAGCCAGTGGAGGGGAAGGATGGAGACCCAGTACTTC.

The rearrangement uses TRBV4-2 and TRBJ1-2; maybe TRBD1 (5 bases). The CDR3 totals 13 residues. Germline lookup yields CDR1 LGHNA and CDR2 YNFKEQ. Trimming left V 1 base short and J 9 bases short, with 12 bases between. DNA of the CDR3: TGTGCCAGCAGCCAAGGAGGGGAGAATAGCTACACCTTC. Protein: CASSQGGENSYTF.

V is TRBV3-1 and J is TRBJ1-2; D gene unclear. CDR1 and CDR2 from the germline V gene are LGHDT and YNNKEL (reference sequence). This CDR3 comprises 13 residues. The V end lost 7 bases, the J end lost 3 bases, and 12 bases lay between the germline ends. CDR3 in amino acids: CASKNSRDYGYTF. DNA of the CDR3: TGTGCCAGCAAGAACTCTAGAGACTATGGCTACACCTTC. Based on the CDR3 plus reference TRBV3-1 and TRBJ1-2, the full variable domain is DTAVSQTPKYLVTQMGNDKSIKCEQNLGHDTMYWYKQDSKKFLKIMFSYNNKELIINETVPNRFSPKSPDKAHLNLHINSLELGDSAVYFCASKNSRDYGYTFGSGTRLTVV.

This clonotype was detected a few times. CDR3 bases: TGTGCCAGCGCGCGGGGGGCCGTATACAATGAGCAGTTCTTC. It specifies CASARGAVYNEQFF. The chain uses TRBV4-2 and TRBJ2-1, with 8 positions matching TRBD2. CDR3 size: 14 residues. CDR1 and CDR2 from the germline V gene are LGHNA and YNFKEQ. With V trimmed by 8 bases and J by 4 bases, 7 bases remained unmatched.

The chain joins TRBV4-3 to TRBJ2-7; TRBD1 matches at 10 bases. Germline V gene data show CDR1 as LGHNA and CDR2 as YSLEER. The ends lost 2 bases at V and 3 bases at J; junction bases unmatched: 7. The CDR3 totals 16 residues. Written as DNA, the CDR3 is TGCGCCAGCAGCCAACTACCGGGACAGGGGTTCTACGAGCAGTACTTC. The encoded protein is CASSQLPGQGFYEQYF.

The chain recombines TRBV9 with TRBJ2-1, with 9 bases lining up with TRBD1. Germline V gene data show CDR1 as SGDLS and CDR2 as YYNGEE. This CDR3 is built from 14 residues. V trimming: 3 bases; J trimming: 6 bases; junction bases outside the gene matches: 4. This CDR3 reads CASSGTGVSNEQFF. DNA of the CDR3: TGTGCCAGCAGCGGGACAGGGGTGAGCAATGAGCAGTTCTTC. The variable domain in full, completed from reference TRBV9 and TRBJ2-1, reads DSGVTQTPKHLITATGQRVTLRCSPRSGDLSVYWYQQSLDQGLQFLIQYYNGEERAKGNILERFSAQQFPDLHSELNLSSLELGDSALYFCASSGTGVSNEQFFGPGTRLTVL.

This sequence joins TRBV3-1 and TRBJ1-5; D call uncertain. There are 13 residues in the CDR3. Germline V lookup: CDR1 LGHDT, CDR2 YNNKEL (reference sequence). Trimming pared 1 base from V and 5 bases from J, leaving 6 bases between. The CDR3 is CASSQVGYQPQHF. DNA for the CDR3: TGTGCCAGCAGCCAAGTCGGGTATCAGCCCCAGCATTTT.

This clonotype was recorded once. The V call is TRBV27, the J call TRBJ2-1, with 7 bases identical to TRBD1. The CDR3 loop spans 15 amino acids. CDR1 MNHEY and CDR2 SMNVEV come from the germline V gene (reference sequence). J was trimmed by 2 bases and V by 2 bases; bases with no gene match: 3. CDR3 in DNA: TGTGCCAGCAGTTTAACAGGGGACGCCTACAATGAGCAGTTCTTC. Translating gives CASSLTGDAYNEQFF.

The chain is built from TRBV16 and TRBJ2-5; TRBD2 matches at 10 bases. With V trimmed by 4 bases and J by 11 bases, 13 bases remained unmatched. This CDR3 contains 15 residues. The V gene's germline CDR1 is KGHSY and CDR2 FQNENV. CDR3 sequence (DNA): TGTGCCAGCAGCCCCCTCTTAGCGGGGGGCTCCATGCAGTACTTC. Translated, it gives CASSPLLAGGSMQYF.

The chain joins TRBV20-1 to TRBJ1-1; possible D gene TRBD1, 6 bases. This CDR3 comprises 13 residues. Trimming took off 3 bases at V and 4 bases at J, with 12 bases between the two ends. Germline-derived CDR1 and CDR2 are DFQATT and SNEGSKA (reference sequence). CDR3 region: CSASRNRVTEAFF. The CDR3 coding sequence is TGCAGTGCTAGCCGAAACAGGGTCACTGAAGCTTTCTTT.

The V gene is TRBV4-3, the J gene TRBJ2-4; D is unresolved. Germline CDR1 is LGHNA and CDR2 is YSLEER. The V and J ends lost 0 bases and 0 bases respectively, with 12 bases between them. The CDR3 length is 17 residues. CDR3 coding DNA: TGCGCCAGCAGCCAAGATTACGGCAGGCTAGCCAAAAACATTCAGTACTTC. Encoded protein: CASSQDYGRLAKNIQYF.

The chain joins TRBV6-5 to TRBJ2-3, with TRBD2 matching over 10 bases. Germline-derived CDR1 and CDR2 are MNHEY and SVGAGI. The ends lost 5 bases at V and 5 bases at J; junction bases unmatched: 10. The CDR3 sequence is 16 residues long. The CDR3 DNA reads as TGTGCCAGCAGTCAAGAGCGGGGGGGCTTTAGAGATACGCAGTATTTT. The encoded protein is CASSQERGGFRDTQYF.

This chain's CDR3 is CATSREPRGQPQHF. The CDR3 DNA sequence: TGTGCCACCAGCAGAGAACCAAGAGGGCAGCCCCAGCATTTT. The rearrangement links TRBV15 to TRBJ1-5, with D hard to call. V was pared by 0 bases and J by 7 bases, with 10 bases between. The CDR3 runs to 14 residues. CDR1 is LNHNV, CDR2 YYDKDF, per germline (reference sequence).

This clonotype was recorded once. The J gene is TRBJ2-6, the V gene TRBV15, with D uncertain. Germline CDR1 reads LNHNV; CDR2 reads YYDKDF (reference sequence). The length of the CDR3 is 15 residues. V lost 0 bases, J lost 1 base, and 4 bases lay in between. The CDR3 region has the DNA TGTGCCACCAGCAGAGATGGGTCTGGGGCCAACGTCCTGACTTTC. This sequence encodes CATSRDGSGANVLTF.

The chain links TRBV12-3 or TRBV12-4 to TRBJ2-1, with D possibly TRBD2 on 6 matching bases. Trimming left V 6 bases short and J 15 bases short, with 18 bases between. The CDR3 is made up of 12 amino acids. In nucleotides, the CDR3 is TGTGCCAGCAGGAGAGGGGAGGCTCAGGGGTTCTTC. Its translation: CASRRGEAQGFF.